What follows are 12 T cell receptor beta chains derived from one specimen sequenced in a study of T cells expressing NK-cell markers. After re-calling the 5' RACE reads, TCRdb lists one entry per CDR3 protein, DNA absent. The sample has approximately 440,000 distinct CDR3 sequences. Sequencing was done on a sample of blood T cells: a sorted CD56 or NKG2C T cell subset, CD4+ or CD8+ T cells, or bulk PBMC T cells (not recorded which). The source of these receptors is a woman aged 50 to 60 in good health.

This chain connects TRBV6-5 to TRBJ2-1; checking the TCRdb D call of TRBD2 is not possible without DNA. Germline assignment: CDR1 MNHEY and CDR2 SVGAGI. The CDR3 has 14 residues. The CDR3 loop reads CASTPTGVLSEQFF.

The CDR3 region is CASSSTPWANSPLHF. The V gene is TRBV3-1, the J gene TRBJ1-6; TCRdb's D gene call, TRBD1, goes unchecked for lack of DNA. This CDR3 spans 15 amino acids. Looked up from germline, CDR1 is LGHDT and CDR2 is YNNKEL (reference sequence).

The gene calls are TRBV24-1 and TRBJ2-5; the TCRdb call, TRBD2, lacks DNA for checking. Germline lookup yields CDR1 KGHDR and CDR2 SFDVKD. CDR3 length: 18 amino acids. CDR3 in amino acids: CATSHPGLAGANSGTQYF.

The V call is TRBV5-1, the J call TRBJ2-3; TCRdb designates TRBD2, a call that cannot be tested without DNA. Germline lookup yields CDR1 SGHRS and CDR2 YFSETQ. CDR3 length equals 15 residues. CDR3 amino acids: CASMKRDSSTDTQYF.

The rearrangement joins TRBV7-9 to TRBJ2-3. From germline, CDR1 is SEHNR and CDR2 FQNEAQ (reference sequence). The CDR3 spans 14 residues. The CDR3 loop is CASSLAGGTDTQYF. The full variable domain, with the rest looked up from reference TRBV7-9 and TRBJ2-3, is DTGVSQNPRHKITKRGQNVTFRCDPISEHNRLYWYRQTLGQGPEFLTYFQNEAQLEKSRLLSDRFSAERPKGSFSTLEIQRTEQGDSAMYLCASSLAGGTDTQYFGPGTRLTVL.

J is TRBJ2-1 and V is TRBV2; TCRdb's D call, TRBD2, is unchecked because there is no DNA. The CDR3 is made up of 18 amino acids. The germline V gene encodes CDR1 SNHLY and CDR2 FYNNEI. CDR3 residues: CASSEFVGSGRSYNEQFF.

The chain has TRBV6-1 and TRBJ2-7; lacking DNA, the TRBD1 call made by TCRdb goes unchecked. The CDR3 is made up of 13 amino acids. The germline CDR1 and CDR2 sequences are MNHNS and SASEGT. The CDR3 region is CASTKTGNYEQYF.

This chain connects TRBV15 to TRBJ2-1. Germline CDR1 and CDR2: LNHNV and YYDKDF (reference sequence). This CDR3 is built from 14 residues. CDR3 protein: CATRKGVLMNEQFF.

This chain links TRBV3-1 with TRBJ2-2. Germline assignment: CDR1 LGHDT and CDR2 YNNKEL (reference sequence). The CDR3 is 14 residues long. CDR3 loop: CASSQAMNTGELFF.

The chain combines TRBV5-1 with TRBJ2-1; the D call of TRBD1 rests on TCRdb alone, since no DNA is present to check it. Per germline, CDR1 SGHRS and CDR2 YFSETQ. The CDR3 extends over 16 amino acids. CDR3 residues: CASSPLGGTGTNEQFF.

CDR3 in amino acids: CASSSRVRKAGELFF. The chain carries TRBV12-3 or TRBV12-4 and TRBJ2-2; TCRdb proposes TRBD1, but this gene call is untestable without DNA. There are 15 residues in the CDR3.

The genes are TRBV5-1 and TRBJ1-2; TCRdb selects TRBD1, and the lack of DNA leaves this call unchecked. CDR1 is SGHRS and CDR2 is YFSETQ in the germline V gene. This CDR3 contains 14 residues. The CDR3 sequence: CASSLEDQGYGYTF.